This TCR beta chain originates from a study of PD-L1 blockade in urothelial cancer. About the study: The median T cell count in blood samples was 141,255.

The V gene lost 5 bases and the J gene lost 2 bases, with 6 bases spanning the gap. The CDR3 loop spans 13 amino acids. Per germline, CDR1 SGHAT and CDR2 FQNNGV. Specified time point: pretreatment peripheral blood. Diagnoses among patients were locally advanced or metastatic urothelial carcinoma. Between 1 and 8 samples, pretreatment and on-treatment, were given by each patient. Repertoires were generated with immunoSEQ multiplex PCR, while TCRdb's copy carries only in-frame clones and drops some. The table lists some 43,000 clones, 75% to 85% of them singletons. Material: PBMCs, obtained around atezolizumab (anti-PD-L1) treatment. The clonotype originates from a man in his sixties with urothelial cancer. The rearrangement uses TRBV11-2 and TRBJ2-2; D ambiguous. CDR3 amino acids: CASSPTNTGELFF. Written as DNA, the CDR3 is TGTGCCAGCAGCCCAACTAACACCGGGGAGCTGTTTTTT.